Here is one TCR beta chain with its context. The data were taken from a study of blood T cell repertoires in COVID-19. On the study more broadly: Whether acute or convalescent, the COVID-19 samples came from the United States, Italy and Spain. In each case, the material was cDNA or gDNA derived from T cells, B-cell-depleted T cells, or PBMCs.

In the authors' methods: Amplification of reference gene primers provided the estimated nucleated cell counts. Only in-frame clones appear in the TCRdb table, and some are missing; sequencing was by immunoSEQ multiplex PCR. That table supplies the V and J calls and clone size; D and trimming were determined from the DNA. This table holds about 250,000 clones, 83% found once. Germline loops: CDR1 SGHRS, CDR2 YFSETQ. J gave up 6 bases and V 5 bases, and 7 bases lay outside the gene matches. The CDR3 contains 14 residues. This sequence joins TRBV5-1 and TRBJ2-7, with 11 positions matching TRBD1. The sequence came from a man older than 75 with acute or convalescent COVID-19. Sequences were obtained from peripheral blood. In DNA, the CDR3 is TGCGCCAGCAGACCTGGACAGGGGGCGTTCGAGCAGTACTTC. It codes for CASRPGQGAFEQYF.